The 10 T cell receptor beta chains listed next were all sequenced from one sample in a study of cytomegalovirus exposure and HLA in healthy donors. PCR involved 60 Vbeta and 13 Jbeta primers. Assay: immunoSEQ multiplex PCR; the TCRdb copy retains only in-frame clones and omits some. The table lists 200,000 to 250,000 clones, 65% to 90% of them singletons, with more than 1.3% in the top ten. The sequenced material came from PBMCs. These receptors were collected from a girl aged 5 to 17 in good health and CMV-seronegative.

The table lists this clone with a count of one. This chain uses TRBV15 with TRBJ1-2, with D possibly TRBD1 on 5 matching bases. Trimming pared 6 bases from V and 2 bases from J, leaving 16 bases between. Per the germline V gene, CDR1 is LNHNV and CDR2 is YYDKDF (reference sequence). This CDR3 comprises 15 residues. Here the CDR3 reads CATRRGTRLNYGYTF. Written as DNA, the CDR3 is TGTGCCACCAGGCGCGGGACCCGCCTGAACTATGGCTACACCTTC. Based on the CDR3 plus reference TRBV15 and TRBJ1-2, the full variable domain is DAMVIQNPRYQVTQFGKPVTLSCSQTLNHNVMYWYQQKSSQAPKLLFHYYDKDFNNEADTPDNFQSRRPNTSFCFLDIRSPGLGDTAMYLCATRRGTRLNYGYTFGSGTRLTVV.

The chain carries TRBV6-5 and TRBJ2-4; 7 nucleotides match TRBD1. Germline V gene data show CDR1 as MNHEY and CDR2 as SVGAGI. Trimming at V came to 6 bases and at J to 6 bases, leaving 11 bases not matched to a gene. The CDR3 is 15 amino acids. CDR3 protein: CASRLGTDTRNIQYF. CDR3 nucleotides: TGTGCCAGCAGACTTGGGACAGACACGAGAAACATTCAGTACTTC.

The V gene is TRBV7-2, the J gene TRBJ2-1, with 10 bases fitting TRBD2. The V gene end was trimmed by 10 bases and the J gene end by 5 bases; junction bases not matched to a gene: 8. From germline, CDR1 is SGHTA and CDR2 FQGNSA. This CDR3 is built from 14 residues. The CDR3 nucleotides read TGTGCCACGCGAGGGACTAGCGTTCACAATGAGCAGTTCTTC. It yields the protein CATRGTSVHNEQFF.

The genes are TRBV5-6 and TRBJ2-2; no clear D. V lost 4 bases, J lost 1 base, and 14 bases lay in between. Germline V gives CDR1 SGHDT, CDR2 YYEEEE. This CDR3 has 16 amino acids. CDR3 bases: TGTGCCAGCAGCCTAGTCACACTACGGAACACCGGGGAGCTGTTTTTT. Amino acids: CASSLVTLRNTGELFF.

The chain combines TRBV6-1 with TRBJ2-3; 13 nucleotides align to TRBD2. V shed 11 bases and J 5 bases; nucleotides not matched to a gene: 10. The CDR3 has 15 residues. Germline V lookup: CDR1 MNHNS, CDR2 SASEGT. The CDR3 is CAGKLAGGLGDTQYF. For the CDR3, the DNA is TGTGCCGGCAAACTAGCGGGGGGGCTCGGAGATACGCAGTATTTT.

This clone has just one count. The chain uses TRBV5-5 and TRBJ2-7, with a possible D match to TRBD1 (5 bases). Germline CDR1 SGHKS, CDR2 YYEKEE (reference sequence). The CDR3 contains 13 residues. Trimming shortened V by 0 bases and J by 1 base, and 5 bases separated the two germline ends. DNA of the CDR3: TGTGCCAGCAGCTTGGAGGGGTCCTACGAGCAGTACTTC. It specifies CASSLEGSYEQYF. The complete variable domain, with remaining parts taken from reference TRBV5-5 and TRBJ2-7, reads DAGVTQSPTHLIKTRGQQVTLRCSPISGHKSVSWYQQVLGQGPQFIFQYYEKEERGRGNFPDRFSARQFPNYSSELNVNALLLGDSALYLCASSLEGSYEQYFGPGTRLTVT.

The genes are TRBV7-6 and TRBJ2-1, with D possibly being TRBD2 (6 bases). CDR1 and CDR2 (germline): SGHVS, FNYEAQ. This CDR3 region has 13 residues. Trimming stripped 5 bases from V and 6 bases from J, with 11 bases between. Written as DNA, the CDR3 is TGTGCCAGCAGCCAGGGACTTCCCAATGAGCAGTTCTTC. Translated: CASSQGLPNEQFF.

This clone was detected only once. J is TRBJ1-5 and V is TRBV30; D is uncertain. Trimming took off 2 bases at V and 6 bases at J, with 14 bases between the two ends. CDR1 is GTSNPN and CDR2 is SVGIG in the germline V gene (reference sequence). CDR3 length: 14 amino acids. In DNA, the CDR3 is TGTGCCTGGAGTTCCTTTGGCATTTCTCAGCCCCAGCATTTT. Its protein product is CAWSSFGISQPQHF. Drawing the rest from reference TRBV30 and TRBJ1-5, the complete variable domain is SQTIHQWPATLVQPVGSPLSLECTVEGTSNPNLYWYRQAAGRGLQLLFYSVGIGQISSEVPQNLSASRPQDRQFILSSKKLLLSDSGFYLCAWSSFGISQPQHFGDGTRLSIL.

The rearrangement joins TRBV6-4 to TRBJ1-1, with D hard to call. Trimming removed 4 bases at V and 1 base at J, with 13 bases between. CDR1 and CDR2 from the germline V gene are MRHNA and SNTAGT. The CDR3 has 15 amino acids. The CDR3 reads CASSAEQLPNTEAFF. CDR3 coding DNA: TGTGCCAGCAGTGCGGAACAGTTACCGAACACTGAAGCTTTCTTT.

The chain joins TRBV9 to TRBJ2-3; 8 bases fit TRBD2. There are 18 residues in the CDR3. CDR1 and CDR2 from the germline V gene are SGDLS and YYNGEE. Trimming at V came to 0 bases and at J to 3 bases, leaving 12 bases not matched to a gene. The CDR3 sequence is CASSVEGEGGGRTDTQYF. The CDR3, as DNA: TGTGCCAGCAGCGTAGAGGGGGAAGGCGGGGGGCGGACAGATACGCAGTATTTT.